This T cell receptor (beta chain) was recovered during a study of blood T cell repertoires in COVID-19. TCRdb's copy holds only in-frame clones and misses some; the assay was immunoSEQ multiplex PCR. This repertoire shows some 9,900 clones, 80% to 90% found once; its top ten account for approximately 6%. Germline V gene sequence: CDR1 SGHRS, CDR2 YFSETQ. The CDR3 contains 15 residues. V lost 0 bases, J lost 4 bases, and 13 bases lay in between. V gene TRBV5-1 combines with J gene TRBJ1-1; perhaps TRBD1 as D (6 bases). The receptor was isolated from a human donor in a cohort sampled during active COVID-19. Source material: peripheral blood. CDR3 amino acids: CASSLAPGASTEAFF. The DNA of the CDR3 is TGCGCCAGCAGCTTGGCCCCAGGGGCCTCCACTGAAGCTTTCTTT.